Described below is a single T cell receptor (beta chain) sequence and its context. The data belong to a study of control samples from healthy donors and cancer patients. Produced via immunoSEQ multiplex PCR; TCRdb's table is partial and in-frame only. The table includes some 100,000 clones, approximately 92% detected once. The germline gives CDR1 MNHNS, CDR2 SASEGT. This CDR3 region has 13 residues. Trimming left V 3 bases short and J 4 bases short, with 8 bases between. The clonotype originates from a human donor in good health. The donor label of this sample is uncertain. Sequenced: blood. V gene TRBV6-1 combines with J gene TRBJ2-3; D uncertain. CDR3 in amino acids: CASSESRADTQYF. In DNA, the CDR3 is TGTGCCAGCAGTGAGAGTAGGGCAGATACGCAGTATTTT.